This T cell receptor beta chain was documented in a study of long-term antiretroviral therapy in people with HIV. V was trimmed by 0 bases and J by 6 bases, leaving 17 bases between them. Germline V lookup: CDR1 LGHNA, CDR2 YSLEER. CDR3 size: 16 residues. This clone was counted once. Sequencing used immunoSEQ v3.0 at survey level. Sequenced by immunoSEQ multiplex PCR; TCRdb stores in-frame clones only, minus some. The sample includes fewer than 30,000 clones, around 81% of them seen just once. This specimen consisted of unsorted PBMCs, obtained at the start of antiretroviral therapy, before treatment. The sequence was obtained from a woman in her late teens or twenties with HIV. The chain recombines TRBV4-3 with TRBJ1-1; D might be TRBD1 (5 bases). The CDR3 region is CASSQDYFRVSAEAFF. The CDR3 coding sequence is TGCGCCAGCAGCCAAGATTACTTCAGGGTTAGTGCTGAAGCTTTCTTT.